This T cell receptor beta chain was documented in a study of shared clonotypes between healthy human individuals. The junction had 10 bases not matched to a gene; V was cut back by 2 bases and J by 6 bases. The CDR3 has 17 residues. CDR1 is KGHSH and CDR2 is LQKENI in the germline V gene. This was a deep-level run. Here immunoSEQ multiplex PCR was the method, and the copy in TCRdb shows in-frame clones only, minus some. The sample contains almost 750,000 clones, 72% of which appear only once. This clone was detected only once. Researchers partitioned CD4+ cells into CD45RA+ naive and CD45RA-negative memory subsets.

Sequenced sample: memory CD4+ T cells sorted from blood. Subset described: CD45RA-negative fraction. The clonotype originates from a woman aged 25-40 years in good health. The chain links TRBV18 to TRBJ2-2; TRBD1 matches at 9 bases. The CDR3 loop is CASSPFRDRVSAGELFF. The CDR3 DNA reads TGTGCCAGCTCACCATTCCGGGACAGGGTGTCGGCCGGGGAGCTGTTTTTT.